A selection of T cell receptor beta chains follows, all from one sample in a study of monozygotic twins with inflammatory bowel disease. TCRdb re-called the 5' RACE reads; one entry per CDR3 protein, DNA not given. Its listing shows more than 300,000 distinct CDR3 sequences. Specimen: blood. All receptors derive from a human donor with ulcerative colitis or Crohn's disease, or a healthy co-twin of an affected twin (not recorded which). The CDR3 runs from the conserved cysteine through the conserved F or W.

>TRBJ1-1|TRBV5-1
CASSLKQGGSNTEAFF
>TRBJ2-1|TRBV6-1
CASGPGGHLVSNEQFF
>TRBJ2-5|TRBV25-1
CASSEGLSQETQYF
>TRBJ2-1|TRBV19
CASSIGRLAATFF
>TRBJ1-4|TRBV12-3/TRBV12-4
CASSTGTGGFGEKLFF
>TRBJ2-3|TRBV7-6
CASSQELGTDTQYF
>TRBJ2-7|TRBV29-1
CSAAGDTSYEQYF
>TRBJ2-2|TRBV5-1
CASSLDRDSQTNTGELFF
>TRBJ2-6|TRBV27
CASSSTYGPGGSGANVLTF
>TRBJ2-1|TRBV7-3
CASSQRGAGKNEQFF
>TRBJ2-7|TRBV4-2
CASSQDQGPTAEQYF
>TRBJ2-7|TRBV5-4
CASSLEGSLFVSEQYF
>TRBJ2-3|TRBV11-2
CASSLGTRPYF
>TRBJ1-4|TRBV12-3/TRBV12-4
CASSLGGPFNEKLFF
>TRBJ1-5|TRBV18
CASARDRGGNQPQHF
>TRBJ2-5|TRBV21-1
CASSARDQLNRETQYF
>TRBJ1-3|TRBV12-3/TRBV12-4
CASSPTYHTNTIYF
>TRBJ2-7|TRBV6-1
CASRNGLAGPYEQYF
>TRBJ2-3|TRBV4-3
CASSQTPGLAGVDTQYF
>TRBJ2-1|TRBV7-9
CASSSGPVGRHEQFF
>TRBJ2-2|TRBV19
CASSIRTTNTGELFF
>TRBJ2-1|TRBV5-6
CASSQGPMNSYNEQFF
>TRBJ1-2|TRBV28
CASSFTGTETYFYGYTF
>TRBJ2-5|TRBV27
CASSPVLAGTQYF
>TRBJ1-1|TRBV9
CASSVEGNTEAFF
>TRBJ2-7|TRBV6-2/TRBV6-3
CATSGTATRQYF
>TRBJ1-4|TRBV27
CASQGLANEKLFF
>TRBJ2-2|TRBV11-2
CASSQGPNTGELFF
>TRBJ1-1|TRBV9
CASSFDRNTEAFF
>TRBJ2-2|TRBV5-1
CASSLGQPNTGELFF
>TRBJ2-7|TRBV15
CATSREPGQVYEQYF
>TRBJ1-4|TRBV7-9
CASSTADSPKLFF
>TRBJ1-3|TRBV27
CASSLSTGGVGNTIYF
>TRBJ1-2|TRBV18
CASSRDRANYGYTF
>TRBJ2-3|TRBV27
CASSRSGGAGSDTQYF
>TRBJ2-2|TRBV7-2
CASSVGAGELFF
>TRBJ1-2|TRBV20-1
CSAGRRDRERVDGYTF